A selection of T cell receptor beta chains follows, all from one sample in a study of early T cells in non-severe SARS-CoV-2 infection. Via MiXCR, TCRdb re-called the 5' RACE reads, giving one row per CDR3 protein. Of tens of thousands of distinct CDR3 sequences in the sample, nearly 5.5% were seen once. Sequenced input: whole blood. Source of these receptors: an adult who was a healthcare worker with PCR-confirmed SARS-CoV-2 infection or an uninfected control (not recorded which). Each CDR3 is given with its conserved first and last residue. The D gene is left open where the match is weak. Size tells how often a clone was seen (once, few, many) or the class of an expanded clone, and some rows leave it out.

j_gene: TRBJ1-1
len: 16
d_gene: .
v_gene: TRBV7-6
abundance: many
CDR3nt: TGTGCCAGCAGCCCCGCCATAGGGGGGATGAACACTGAAGCTTTCTTT
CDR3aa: CASSPAIGGMNTEAFF

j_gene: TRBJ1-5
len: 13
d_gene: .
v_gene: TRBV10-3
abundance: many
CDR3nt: TGTGCCATCAGTGCCACAGGGAATCAGCCCCAGCATTTT
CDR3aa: CAISATGNQPQHF

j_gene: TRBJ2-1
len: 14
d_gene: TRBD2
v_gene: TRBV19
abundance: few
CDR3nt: TGTGCCAGTCGCCTAGCGGGCTTATACAATGAGCAGTTCTTC
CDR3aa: CASRLAGLYNEQFF

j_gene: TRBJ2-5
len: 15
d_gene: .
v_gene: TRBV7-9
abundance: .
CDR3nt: TGTGCCAGCAGCTTAGTCCCTGGCTCCTATCAGACCCAGTACTTC
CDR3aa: CASSLVPGSYQTQYF

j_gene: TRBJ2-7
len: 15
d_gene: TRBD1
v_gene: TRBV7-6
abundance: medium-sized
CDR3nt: TGTGCCAGCAGCTTAGATCAGGGGGTAACCTACGAGCAGTACTTC
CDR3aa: CASSLDQGVTYEQYF

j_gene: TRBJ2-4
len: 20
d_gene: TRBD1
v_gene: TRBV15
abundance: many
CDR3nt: TGTGCCACCAGCGTCAACCCGATATCGCTGCAGGGGGCGGCCAAAAACATTCAGTACTTC
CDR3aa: CATSVNPISLQGAAKNIQYF

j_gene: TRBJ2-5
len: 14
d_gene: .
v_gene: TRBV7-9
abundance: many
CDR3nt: TGTGCCAGCAGCCGGCTCGTAGGGGAAGAGACCCAGTACTTC
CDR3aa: CASSRLVGEETQYF

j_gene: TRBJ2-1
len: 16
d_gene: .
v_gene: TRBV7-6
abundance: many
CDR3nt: TGTGCCAGCAGCTTAGCTCGAGGGAGCTCCTACAATGAGCAGTTCTTC
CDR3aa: CASSLARGSSYNEQFF

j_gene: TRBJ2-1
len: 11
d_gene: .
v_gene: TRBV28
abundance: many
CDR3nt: TGTGCCAGCAGTGTCCGGGATGAGCAGTTCTTC
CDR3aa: CASSVRDEQFF

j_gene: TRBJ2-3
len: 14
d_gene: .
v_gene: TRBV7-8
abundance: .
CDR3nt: TGTGCCAGCAGCTACCGCAGGAACCCAGATACGCAGTATTTT
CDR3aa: CASSYRRNPDTQYF

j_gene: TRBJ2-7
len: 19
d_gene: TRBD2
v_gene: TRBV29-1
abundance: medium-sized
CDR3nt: TGCAGCGGGGAGCCGGGACGCAACTTACTAGCGGGAGGGCCCTACGAGCAGTACTTC
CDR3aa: CSGEPGRNLLAGGPYEQYF

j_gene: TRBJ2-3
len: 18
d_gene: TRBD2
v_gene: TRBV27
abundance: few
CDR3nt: TGTGCCAGCAGTTTATCGATTCTAGCGGGAGGGCCTGAAGATACGCAGTATTTT
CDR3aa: CASSLSILAGGPEDTQYF

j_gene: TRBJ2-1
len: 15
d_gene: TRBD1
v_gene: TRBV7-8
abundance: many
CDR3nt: TGTGCCAGCAGCTTGCGGACAGGAAACTACAATGAGCAGTTCTTC
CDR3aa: CASSLRTGNYNEQFF

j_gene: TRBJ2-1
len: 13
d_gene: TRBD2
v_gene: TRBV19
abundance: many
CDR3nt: TGTGCCAGTTCGGGACTAGACTACAATGAGCAGTTCTTC
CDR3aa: CASSGLDYNEQFF

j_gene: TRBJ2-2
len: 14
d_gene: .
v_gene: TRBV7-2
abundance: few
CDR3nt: TGTGCCAGCAGCTTAGCGGTCGGCTCCGGGGAGCTGTTTTTT
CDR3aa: CASSLAVGSGELFF

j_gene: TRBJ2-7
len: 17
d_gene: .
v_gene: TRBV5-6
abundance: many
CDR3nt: TGTGCCAGCAGCTTGTCGAGCCCGGGACGACGGGTCTACGAGCAGTACTTC
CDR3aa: CASSLSSPGRRVYEQYF

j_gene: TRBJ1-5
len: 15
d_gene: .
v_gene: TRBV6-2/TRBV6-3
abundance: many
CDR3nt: TGTGCCAGCAGTTATGGATCGGGTGGAAATCAGCCCCAGCATTTT
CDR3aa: CASSYGSGGNQPQHF

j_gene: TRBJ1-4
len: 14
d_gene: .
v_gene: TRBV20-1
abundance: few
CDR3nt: TGCAGTGCCGACGACCCCTGGGGGGGTGAAAAACTGTTTTTT
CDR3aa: CSADDPWGGEKLFF

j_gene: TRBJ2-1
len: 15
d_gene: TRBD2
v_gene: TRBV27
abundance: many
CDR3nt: TGTGCCAGCAGTATTCTTAGCGGGAGGGTCAATGAGCAGTTCTTC
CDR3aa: CASSILSGRVNEQFF

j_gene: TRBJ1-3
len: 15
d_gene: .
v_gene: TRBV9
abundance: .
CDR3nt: TGTGCCAGCAGCGTAGGAGAGGCCTCTGGAAACACCATATATTTT
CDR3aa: CASSVGEASGNTIYF

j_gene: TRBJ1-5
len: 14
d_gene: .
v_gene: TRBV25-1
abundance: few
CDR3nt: TGTGCCAGCAGTTTACGGGGGAAAGATCAGCCCCAGCATTTT
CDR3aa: CASSLRGKDQPQHF

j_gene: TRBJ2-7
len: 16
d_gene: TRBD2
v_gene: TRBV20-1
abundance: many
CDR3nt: TGCAGTGCTAGCGTCGCTAGCGGGAGTTTCGGTTACGAGCAGTACTTC
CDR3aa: CSASVASGSFGYEQYF

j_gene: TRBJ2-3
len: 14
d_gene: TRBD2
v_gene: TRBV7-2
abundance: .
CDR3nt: TGTGCCAGCAGCTTGGGACTAGCGACAGATACGCAGTATTTT
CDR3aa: CASSLGLATDTQYF

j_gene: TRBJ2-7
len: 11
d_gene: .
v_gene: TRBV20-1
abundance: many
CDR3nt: TGCAGTGCGGGAGGTGGGCCCCCAGGCTTCTTC
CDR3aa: CSAGGGPPGFF

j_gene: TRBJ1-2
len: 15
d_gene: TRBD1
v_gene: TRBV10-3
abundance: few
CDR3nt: TGTGCCATCAGTAACAGGGACAGGAATAACTATGGCTACACCTTC
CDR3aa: CAISNRDRNNYGYTF

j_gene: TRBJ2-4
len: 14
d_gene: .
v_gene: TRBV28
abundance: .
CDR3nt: TGTGCCAGCAGTTTGGACTGGACCCCAAACATTCAGTACTTC
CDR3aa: CASSLDWTPNIQYF

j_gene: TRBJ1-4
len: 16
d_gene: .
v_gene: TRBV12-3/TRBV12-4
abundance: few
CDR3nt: TGTGCCAGCAGTTTAAGGTCCAGCCCCTCTAATGAAAAACTGTTTTTT
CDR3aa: CASSLRSSPSNEKLFF

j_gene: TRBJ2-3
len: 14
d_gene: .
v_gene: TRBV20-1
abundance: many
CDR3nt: TGCAGTGCTAGATTCCAGCGGTCCACAGATACGCAGTATTTT
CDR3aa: CSARFQRSTDTQYF

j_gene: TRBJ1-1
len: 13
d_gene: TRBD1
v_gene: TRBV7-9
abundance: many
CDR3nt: TGTGCCAGCAGCCACGACAGGGAGCCTGAAGCTTTCTTT
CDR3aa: CASSHDREPEAFF

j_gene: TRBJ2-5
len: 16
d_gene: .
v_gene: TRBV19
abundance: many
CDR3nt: TGTGCCAGTAGTAATGTTGTTAGACACCGCCCAGAGACCCAGTACTTC
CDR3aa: CASSNVVRHRPETQYF

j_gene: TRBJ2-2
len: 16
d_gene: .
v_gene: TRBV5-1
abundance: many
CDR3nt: TGCGCCAGCAGCTTAACAGGGTTGACGAACACCGGGGAGCTGTTTTTT
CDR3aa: CASSLTGLTNTGELFF

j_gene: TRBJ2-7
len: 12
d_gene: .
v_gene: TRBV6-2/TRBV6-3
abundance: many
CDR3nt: TGTGCCAGCAGTTATGAGGGTTTCGAGCAGTACTTC
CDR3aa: CASSYEGFEQYF

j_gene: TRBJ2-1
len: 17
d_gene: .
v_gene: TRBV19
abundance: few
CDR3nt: TGTGCCAGTAGTGCTTCGAGTCTCGTGGGAGCCCGGAATGAGCAGTCCTTC
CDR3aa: CASSASSLVGARNEQSF

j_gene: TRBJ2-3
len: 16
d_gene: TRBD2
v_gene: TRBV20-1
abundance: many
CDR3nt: TGCAGTGCTAGCGCGACTAGCGGGAGATCGGGAGATACGCAGTATTTT
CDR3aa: CSASATSGRSGDTQYF

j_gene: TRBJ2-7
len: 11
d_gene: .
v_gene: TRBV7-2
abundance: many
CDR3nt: TGTGCCAGCAGCCCGGGCCGCGAGCAGTACTTC
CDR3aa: CASSPGREQYF

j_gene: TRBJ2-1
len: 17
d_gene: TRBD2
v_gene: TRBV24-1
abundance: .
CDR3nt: TGTGCCACCAGTGATTTCAGCGAGCTAGGCGGGGGGAATGAGCAGTTCTTC
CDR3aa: CATSDFSELGGGNEQFF